These 9 T cell receptor beta chains share one sample of origin, sequenced in a study of blood T cell repertoires in COVID-19. Assay used: immunoSEQ multiplex PCR; TCRdb lists only in-frame clones, some missing. The top ten hold 3% to 3.5% of the sample, which has 140,000 to 150,000 clones, approximately 92% seen once. The sample consisted of peripheral blood. The receptors stem from a woman in her fifties or sixties with active COVID-19.

The chain carries TRBV27 and TRBJ2-5, with 8 nucleotides matching TRBD1. The CDR3 totals 14 residues. Trimming cost V 6 bases and J 0 bases; bases outside gene matches: 3. Germline lookup yields CDR1 MNHEY and CDR2 SMNVEV (reference sequence). The CDR3 loop reads CASRRTGYQETQYF. The CDR3 bases are TGTGCCAGCAGGAGGACAGGGTACCAAGAGACCCAGTACTTC.

The genes are TRBV4-3 and TRBJ2-7; 7 bases map to TRBD1. Germline assignment: CDR1 LGHNA and CDR2 YSLEER. V lost 0 bases to trimming and J lost 5 bases; unmatched junction nucleotides: 16. The CDR3 consists of 18 residues. CDR3 bases: TGCGCCAGCAGCCAAGAAATCCCCAACAGGGGCGGCCGGAACGAGCAGTACTTC. Translated: CASSQEIPNRGGRNEQYF.

The chain links TRBV12-3 or TRBV12-4 to TRBJ1-2; possible D gene TRBD1, 5 bases. The ends were cut back, 6 bases at V and 7 bases at J, with 9 bases in the middle. The CDR3 contains 11 residues. CDR3 nucleotide sequence: TGTGCCAGCAGAACAGGTCCTGGCTACACCTTC. Translating it yields CASRTGPGYTF.

This sequence joins TRBV29-1 and TRBJ2-7; D is possibly TRBD1 (6 bases). The V gene lost 4 bases and the J gene lost 4 bases, with 11 bases spanning the gap. The CDR3 covers 12 residues. Germline lookup yields CDR1 SQVTM and CDR2 ANQGSEA. The CDR3 here is CSVGEQGYEQYF. For the CDR3, the DNA is TGCAGCGTTGGGGAACAGGGTTACGAGCAGTACTTC.

V usage is TRBV5-8 and J usage is TRBJ1-1; maybe TRBD1 (6 bases). Trimming stripped 0 bases from V and 11 bases from J, with 17 bases between. The CDR3 runs 14 residues. Germline V lookup: CDR1 SGHTS, CDR2 YDEGEE. The CDR3 coding sequence is TGTGCCAGCAGCTTGGTTCGCAGGGGTCGAGTGGCTTTCTTT. This encodes CASSLVRRGRVAFF.

The V and J genes are TRBV11-2 and TRBJ2-3; 7 nucleotides align to TRBD2. CDR3 length equals 15 residues. Germline V gene data show CDR1 as SGHAT and CDR2 as FQNNGV. Trimming at V came to 0 bases and at J to 6 bases, leaving 6 bases not matched to a gene. The CDR3: CASSLEVGGHDTQYF. CDR3 in DNA: TGTGCCAGCAGCTTAGAGGTGGGAGGGCACGATACGCAGTATTTT.

The chain uses TRBV3-1 (or the pseudogene TRBV3-2) and TRBJ1-4; the match to TRBD1 covers 7 bases. The ends lost 1 base at V and 3 bases at J; junction bases unmatched: 8. The CDR3 runs to 17 residues. Germline CDR1 LGHDT, CDR2 YNNKEL (reference sequence). In DNA form, the CDR3 reads TGTGCCAGCAGCCAAGCACTCGGGACAGCGGCTAATGAAAAACTGTTTTTT. Translation: CASSQALGTAANEKLFF.

The chain links TRBV27 to TRBJ2-3; 10 nucleotides match TRBD1. From germline, CDR1 is MNHEY and CDR2 SMNVEV (reference sequence). With 6 bases clipped from V and 6 bases from J, the junction kept 18 bases outside the gene matches. The CDR3 length is 18 residues. The CDR3 DNA reads as TGTGCCAGCAGGACAGGGGGCCGAAATAGGGTTTTATCCGATACGCAGTATTTT. Its translation: CASRTGGRNRVLSDTQYF.

The rearrangement uses TRBV6-5 and TRBJ1-4, with TRBD1 matching 7 bases. Trimming took 7 bases from V and 0 from J; bases not matched to a gene: 5. The germline CDR1 and CDR2 sequences are MNHEY and SVGAGI. This CDR3 spans 15 amino acids. The CDR3 spells CASKQGFSTNEKLFF. In DNA form, the CDR3 reads TGTGCCAGCAAACAGGGGTTCTCAACTAATGAAAAACTGTTTTTT.